The 13 T cell receptor beta chains listed next were all sequenced from one sample in a study of blood T cell repertoires in COVID-19. Libraries were prepared by immunoSEQ multiplex PCR; TCRdb keeps only in-frame clonotypes and omits some of them. The sample has roughly 300,000 clones, 85% seen once. Sequencing used peripheral blood. Source of these receptors: a human donor in a cohort sampled during active COVID-19.

The chain joins TRBV24-1 to TRBJ1-2, with D unresolved. The CDR3 runs to 17 residues. V lost 1 base and J 0 bases, leaving 14 bases between the germline ends. Germline CDR1 KGHDR, CDR2 SFDVKD. The CDR3 DNA follows: TGTGCCACCAGTGATTTATGGGGTGAGGAGGCTAACTATGGCTACACCTTC. Amino acid sequence: CATSDLWGEEANYGYTF.

For the CDR3, the DNA is TGTGCCAGCAGTGGCAGACAGGCTTACTACAATGAGCAGTTCTTC. It translates to CASSGRQAYYNEQFF. This chain uses TRBV25-1 with TRBJ2-1; D may be TRBD1 (6 bases). Germline assignment: CDR1 MGHDK and CDR2 SYGVNS. Trimming removed 4 bases at V and 3 bases at J, with 13 bases between. CDR3 length: 15 residues.

This clone was seen only once. The genes are TRBV9 and TRBJ2-3; the match to TRBD2 covers 13 bases. The CDR3 is made up of 17 amino acids. V was clipped by 4 bases and J by 13 bases; unmatched bases: 18. Germline loops: CDR1 SGDLS, CDR2 YYNGEE. CDR3 DNA sequence: TGTGCCAGCAGCTTAATTAAAAGACGGACTAGCGGGGGACAAGAGTATTTT. It is translated as CASSLIKRRTSGGQEYF.

This clone was counted a few times. The J gene is TRBJ2-7, the V gene TRBV4-1; D not resolved. The CDR3 is 13 residues long. V gave up 2 bases and J gave up 3 bases, with 8 bases separating them. Germline V gene lookup returns CDR1 MGHRA and CDR2 YSYEKL. CDR3 region: CASSQIQNYEQYF. CDR3 bases: TGCGCCAGCAGCCAAATACAAAACTACGAGCAGTACTTC.

The rearrangement uses TRBV12-3 or TRBV12-4 and TRBJ2-1; maybe TRBD1 (5 bases). This CDR3 is built from 13 residues. The V gene lost 6 bases and the J gene lost 9 bases, with 15 bases spanning the gap. The CDR3 coding sequence is TGTGCCAGCAGCCCACAGGATCTGGGTGAGCAGTTCTTC. It translates to CASSPQDLGEQFF.

V is TRBV15 and J is TRBJ1-5, with TRBD1 as a possible D gene (5 bases). The germline V and J ends were trimmed by 3 bases and 4 bases, with 13 bases remaining between them. This CDR3 region has 15 residues. Germline CDR1 LNHNV, CDR2 YYDKDF (reference sequence). The CDR3 region is CATSRRGEANQPQHF. The CDR3 coding sequence is TGTGCCACCAGCAGGAGAGGGGAGGCGAATCAGCCCCAGCATTTT.

This clone has a single count. V and J are TRBV5-1 and TRBJ1-2, with D unclear. Trimming stripped 5 bases from V and 0 bases from J, with 8 bases between. Germline CDR1 reads SGHRS; CDR2 reads YFSETQ. There are 13 residues in the CDR3. The CDR3 DNA reads TGCGCCAGCAGTACAACAGCTAACTATGGCTACACCTTC. This gives the protein CASSTTANYGYTF.

In DNA form, the CDR3 reads TGTGCCAGCAGTGATTGGCAGGGAGGCCTGAAAGAAAATGAAAAACTGTTTTTT. The encoded protein is CASSDWQGGLKENEKLFF. The chain links TRBV2 to TRBJ1-4, with D possibly TRBD1 on 5 matching bases. The CDR3 loop spans 18 amino acids. The germline CDR1 and CDR2 sequences are SNHLY and FYNNEI. V was shortened by 3 bases and J by 5 bases, with 22 bases between the two germline ends.

CDR3 sequence (DNA): TGCAGTGCTAGTTCGACAGGGGTCAACACTGAAGCTTTCTTT. This sequence encodes CSASSTGVNTEAFF. The V call is TRBV20-1, the J call TRBJ1-1, with 8 bases fitting TRBD1. With V trimmed by 3 bases and J by 2 bases, 5 bases remained unmatched. Germline CDR1 DFQATT, CDR2 SNEGSKA (reference sequence). The CDR3 spans 14 residues.

The rearrangement links TRBV2 to TRBJ1-2, with 8 bases matching TRBD1. The CDR3 covers 14 residues. Germline lookup yields CDR1 SNHLY and CDR2 FYNNEI. J was trimmed by 7 bases and V by 6 bases; bases with no gene match: 10. Here the CDR3 reads CASSRGQGSIGYTF. In nucleotides, the CDR3 is TGTGCCAGCAGCCGAGGACAGGGCTCTATTGGCTACACCTTC. Full variable domain (outside the CDR3, taken from reference TRBV2 and TRBJ1-2): EPEVTQTPSHQVTQMGQEVILRCVPISNHLYFYWYRQILGQKVEFLVSFYNNEISEKSEIFDDQFSVERPDGSNFTLKIRSTKLEDSAMYFCASSRGQGSIGYTFGSGTRLTVV.

The chain joins TRBV18 to TRBJ1-5; D is perhaps TRBD1 (6 bases). Germline V gene lookup returns CDR1 KGHSH and CDR2 LQKENI. The CDR3 contains 14 residues. V was cut by 3 bases and J by 3 bases, with 9 bases left in between. The CDR3 protein is CASSPQGTNQPQHF. DNA of the CDR3: TGTGCCAGCTCACCGCAGGGGACCAATCAGCCCCAGCATTTT. Combining the CDR3 with reference TRBV18 and TRBJ1-5 gives the whole variable domain NAGVMQNPRHLVRRRGQEARLRCSPMKGHSHVYWYRQLPEEGLKFMVYLQKENIIDESGMPKERFSAEFPKEGPSILRIQQVVRGDSAAYFCASSPQGTNQPQHFGDGTRLSIL.

The chain carries TRBV6-5 and TRBJ2-7, with 7 positions matching TRBD1. The junction had 6 bases not matched to a gene; V was cut back by 1 base and J by 3 bases. There are 15 residues in the CDR3. CDR1 and CDR2 from the germline V gene are MNHEY and SVGAGI. CDR3 in DNA: TGTGCCAGCAGTTACTTCGGACAGGCCGACTACGAGCAGTACTTC. It yields the protein CASSYFGQADYEQYF.

The chain has TRBV10-3 and TRBJ1-1; D is perhaps TRBD1 (6 bases). The CDR3 has 15 residues. V was pared by 4 bases and J by 1 base, with 13 bases between. Germline V gene data show CDR1 as ENHRY and CDR2 as SYGVKD. CDR3 in DNA: TGTGCCATCAGTGTCGGACAGAGGGGGAACACTGAAGCTTTCTTT. It translates to CAISVGQRGNTEAFF.